The 25 T cell receptor beta chains below were found in one sample sequenced in a study of regulatory T cells in long-lasting Graves disease. This sample's time point: persistent/refractory GD, antithyroid drugs over 5 years with positive TRAb. PBMCs were the source of the RNA used for TCR sequencing. Researchers made TCR beta libraries by using iRepertoire HTBI primers and running Arm-PCR on CDR3 regions. Via MiXCR, TCRdb re-called the multiplex PCR reads, giving one row per CDR3 protein. Of hundreds of thousands of distinct CDR3 sequences listed, roughly 22% were seen once; the top ten hold about an eighth. The sequencing here drew on peripheral blood mononuclear cells (PBMCs), taken when the disease was refractory, from a patient treated with antithyroid drugs. These TCRs come from a female donor with Graves disease.

The V call is TRBV20-1, the J call TRBJ1-5; a possible D gene is TRBD1 (6 bases). The CDR3 contains 15 residues. Germline values: CDR1 DFQATT, CDR2 SNEGSKA (reference sequence). The ends were cut back, 2 bases at V and 0 bases at J, with 11 bases in the middle. CDR3 loop: CSARTGTPSNQPQHF. CDR3 nucleotide sequence: TGCAGTGCTAGAACCGGGACACCTAGCAATCAGCCCCAGCATTTT.

There are many counts of this clonotype. The chain is built from TRBV24-1 and TRBJ1-2; D remains ambiguous. CDR1 and CDR2 from the germline V gene are KGHDR and SFDVKD. Trimming cost V 4 bases and J 5 bases, with 16 bases left between them. This CDR3 is 15 amino acids long. Here the CDR3 reads CATSDTDGLGYGYTF. The CDR3 DNA follows: TGTGCCACCAGTGACACCGACGGGCTAGGGTATGGCTACACCTTC.

To note about this clonotype: A much larger clone differs by one base, so this may be a read error. J is TRBJ1-4 and V is TRBV28; the match to TRBD1 covers 7 bases. This CDR3 is 14 amino acids long. The V gene end was trimmed by 6 bases and the J gene end by 7 bases; junction bases not matched to a gene: 8. In germline, CDR1 is MDHEN, CDR2 SYDVKM. DNA of the CDR3: TGTGCCAGCAGCTCCCCGACAGGGACTGAAAAACTGTTTTTT. It codes for CASSSPTGTEKLFF. The variable domain in full, with the rest retrieved from reference TRBV28 and TRBJ1-4, is DVKVTQSSRYLVKRTGEKVFLECVQDMDHENMFWYRQDPGLGLRLIYFSYDVKMKEKGDIPEGYSVSREKKERFSLILESASTNQTSMYLCASSSPTGTEKLFFGSGTQLSVL.

In its sample, this clonotype was seen many times. J is TRBJ1-1 and V is TRBV28; unclear D gene. This CDR3 contains 11 residues. Trimming pared 10 bases from V and 1 base from J, leaving 7 bases between. Germline CDR1 reads MDHEN; CDR2 reads SYDVKM. CDR3 sequence (DNA): TGTGCCACACACTCGAACACTGAAGCTTTCTTT. This gives the protein CATHSNTEAFF.

The gene calls are TRBV10-3 and TRBJ1-2; D is unclear. There are 13 residues in the CDR3. In germline, CDR1 is ENHRY, CDR2 SYGVKD. V shed 2 bases and J shed 3 bases, with 7 bases lying between them. CDR3 bases: TGTGCCATCAGTGAGGTGGATTACTATGGCTACACCTTC. Translated: CAISEVDYYGYTF.

This clonotype showed up many times. The chain joins TRBV20-1 to TRBJ2-5; 7 bases line up with TRBD1. CDR3 size: 15 residues. The ends lost 3 bases at V and 0 bases at J; junction bases unmatched: 7. The germline V gene encodes CDR1 DFQATT and CDR2 SNEGSKA (reference sequence). The CDR3 nucleotides are TGCAGTGCTAGTACAGGGACAGCAAACCAAGAGACCCAGTACTTC. Translation gives CSASTGTANQETQYF.

In this sample, this clonotype turned up many times. The chain recombines TRBV11-2 with TRBJ1-5, with no clear D. Trimming took 1 base from V and 5 from J, leaving 9 bases between them. This CDR3 comprises 14 residues. The germline V gene has CDR1 SGHAT and CDR2 FQNNGV. The CDR3 sequence: CASSLGRNYQPQHF. The CDR3 DNA sequence: TGTGCCAGCAGCTTAGGACGGAATTATCAGCCCCAGCATTTT.

In this sample, this clonotype turned up many times. The rearrangement links TRBV7-2 to TRBJ2-7; 11 nucleotides align to TRBD2. The CDR3 loop spans 13 amino acids. The J segment lost 10 bases and the V segment lost 5 bases, leaving 7 bases of the junction unmatched. Germline V gene data show CDR1 as SGHTA and CDR2 as FQGNSA. CDR3 region: CASSQTSGTPQYF. The CDR3, as DNA: TGTGCCAGCAGCCAGACTAGCGGGACCCCCCAGTACTTC.

This clonotype was seen at least ten times. The chain employs TRBV29-1 and TRBJ1-5; no reliable D call. V shed 4 bases and J shed 4 bases, with 8 bases lying between them. CDR1 SQVTM and CDR2 ANQGSEA come from the germline V gene. The length of the CDR3 is 12 residues. The CDR3 protein is CSVGSANQPQHF. The CDR3 DNA sequence: TGCAGCGTTGGGTCAGCTAATCAGCCCCAGCATTTT.

This clonotype was observed many times. This chain connects TRBV12-3 or TRBV12-4 to TRBJ2-5; possibly TRBD2 for D (5 bases). V lost 8 bases to trimming and J lost 5 bases, with 18 bases between them. CDR3 size: 14 residues. The CDR3: CASAGRGFGETQYF. The CDR3 DNA reads as TGTGCCAGCGCCGGACGGGGTTTCGGGGAGACCCAGTACTTC.

Points on this clonotype: It may be a read error: a sequence one base away is much more abundant. The chain is built from TRBV10-3 and TRBJ2-5; no clear D. V was shortened by 6 bases and J by 7 bases, with 15 bases between the two germline ends. CDR1 is ENHRY and CDR2 is SYGVKD in the germline V gene. This CDR3 is 13 amino acids long. CDR3 region: CAISITVGMTQYF. The DNA for the CDR3 is TGTGCCATCAGCATAACGGTAGGGATGACCCAGTACTTC.

V and J are TRBV12-3 or TRBV12-4 and TRBJ2-7; D tentatively fits TRBD1 or TRBD2 (6 bases each). The germline V and J ends were trimmed by 4 bases and 3 bases, with 16 bases remaining between them. The CDR3 extends over 15 amino acids. The CDR3 spells CASSSRQGGNYEQYF. DNA for the CDR3: TGTGCCAGCAGTTCTAGACAAGGGGGGAACTACGAGCAGTACTTC.

The CDR3 region has the DNA TGTGCCAGCACCGAGGGCGGGGAGCTGTTTTTT. It yields the protein CASTEGGELFF. The rearrangement joins TRBV9 to TRBJ2-2; perhaps TRBD2 as D (5 bases). V dropped 6 bases and J dropped 7 bases, with 7 bases sitting between them. This CDR3 contains 11 residues. Germline V gene sequence: CDR1 SGDLS, CDR2 YYNGEE.

In this sample, this clonotype turned up many times. V and J are TRBV20-1 and TRBJ1-5; tentative D call: TRBD1 (5 bases). The CDR3 has 13 amino acids. CDR1 and CDR2 from the germline V gene are DFQATT and SNEGSKA (reference sequence). The V and J ends lost 5 bases and 5 bases respectively, with 13 bases between them. The CDR3 sequence: CSAVPGDYQPQHF. In nucleotides, the CDR3 is TGCAGTGCTGTCCCCGGGGACTATCAGCCCCAGCATTTT.

To note about this clonotype: One end of the junction does not line up with germline, which may come from a read error. The chain recombines TRBV14 with TRBJ2-7, with 10 bases matching TRBD1. The length of the CDR3 is 13 residues. Germline assignment: CDR1 SGHDN and CDR2 FVKESK. The CDR3 protein is CASSLQTGGEKYF. The CDR3 DNA reads TGTGCCAGCAGCCTCCAGACAGGGGGCGAGAAGTACTTC.

The chain links TRBV30 to TRBJ2-7; D is ambiguous. This CDR3 contains 14 residues. The germline CDR1 and CDR2 sequences are GTSNPN and SVGIG (reference sequence). Trimming shortened V by 0 bases and J by 0 bases, and 9 bases separated the two germline ends. CDR3 coding DNA: TGTGCCTGGAGTGTACGTGGTGCCTCCTACGAGCAGTACTTC. Translated: CAWSVRGASYEQYF.

This clonotype was picked up many times. V and J are TRBV6-5 and TRBJ2-7; D not resolved. Per the germline V gene, CDR1 is MNHEY and CDR2 is SVGAGI. V lost 2 bases and J 5 bases, leaving 4 bases between the germline ends. The CDR3 contains 11 residues. The CDR3 DNA follows: TGTGCCAGCAGTTACACGGACGAGCAGTACTTC. Protein sequence: CASSYTDEQYF.

The chain carries TRBV7-9 and TRBJ2-2; possible D gene TRBD2, 6 bases. The CDR3 is 13 residues long. V gave up 6 bases and J gave up 7 bases, with 12 bases separating them. Germline V gives CDR1 SEHNR, CDR2 FQNEAQ (reference sequence). The CDR3 is CASSFAGLGELFF. The CDR3 DNA sequence: TGTGCCAGCAGTTTCGCGGGGCTCGGGGAGCTGTTTTTT.

The genes are TRBV6-1 and TRBJ2-2; D remains unclear. V was shortened by 1 base and J by 2 bases, with 11 bases between the two germline ends. This CDR3 is built from 16 residues. Looked up from germline, CDR1 is MNHNS and CDR2 is SASEGT. DNA for the CDR3: TGTGCCAGCAGTGAAGGCCCGGTCTTAAACACCGGGGAGCTGTTTTTT. Protein product: CASSEGPVLNTGELFF.

The chain couples TRBV19 to TRBJ2-7, with a weak D call TRBD1 (5 bases). Germline CDR1 and CDR2: LNHDA and SQIVND (reference sequence). Trimming stripped 5 bases from V and 5 bases from J, with 16 bases between. The CDR3 sequence is 14 residues long. CDR3 nucleotides: TGTGCCAGTAGTCAGACAGCCACCATCAACGAGCAGTACTTC. This translates into CASSQTATINEQYF.

This clonotype occurred many times. J is TRBJ1-2 and V is TRBV25-1; D is uncertain. This CDR3 contains 14 residues. V lost 8 bases and J lost 3, with 16 bases in between. In germline, CDR1 is MGHDK, CDR2 SYGVNS. The CDR3 spells CASSPGSFDYGYTF. The DNA of the CDR3 is TGTGCCAGCTCCCCTGGGAGTTTCGACTATGGCTACACCTTC.

This chain uses TRBV19 with TRBJ1-1; D gene ambiguous. The germline gives CDR1 LNHDA, CDR2 SQIVND (reference sequence). The CDR3 has 12 amino acids. Trimming cost V 7 bases and J 6 bases, with 12 bases left between them. The CDR3, as DNA: TGTGCCAGTAAGAGGAATGAGGCTGAAGCTTTCTTT. It translates to CASKRNEAEAFF.

This clonotype was picked up a small number of times. The gene calls are TRBV5-6 and TRBJ1-5; TRBD1 aligns across 7 bases. CDR1 is SGHDT and CDR2 is YYEEEE in the germline V gene. The trim removed 0 bases at V and 1 base at J, leaving 4 bases unmatched. The CDR3 has 16 residues. The CDR3 spells CASSLGQGRSNQPQHF. In nucleotides, the CDR3 is TGTGCCAGCAGCTTGGGACAGGGTAGAAGCAATCAGCCCCAGCATTTT.

The rearrangement joins TRBV29-1 to TRBJ2-1, with 10 bases matching TRBD2. The CDR3 extends over 12 amino acids. Germline V gene sequence: CDR1 SQVTM, CDR2 ANQGSEA. After removal of 6 bases from V and 6 bases from J, the junction contained 2 bases not matched to a gene. This CDR3 reads CSVRTSGNEQFF. For the CDR3, the DNA is TGCAGCGTGAGGACTAGCGGCAATGAGCAGTTCTTC.

The V gene is TRBV6-1, the J gene TRBJ2-2; 8 bases match TRBD1. Trimming cost V 6 bases and J 3 bases; bases outside gene matches: 12. This CDR3 region has 17 residues. Germline CDR1 is MNHNS and CDR2 is SASEGT. The CDR3 region is CASSPLLGQADTGELFF. Here the CDR3 DNA reads TGTGCCAGCAGCCCCCTTTTGGGACAGGCGGACACCGGGGAGCTGTTTTTT.